This TCR beta chain appears in the sequencing data of a study of blood T cells in healthy people across ages. PCR was performed a second time for roughly 7 to 12 cycles using a sample-barcoded 5' primer and a J-beta primer mix. TCRdb redid the calling of the 5' RACE reads with MiXCR, one entry per CDR3 protein. The sample records hundreds of thousands of distinct CDR3 sequences, 45% to 50% being singletons. Notes on this clonotype: Its target is not known.

Study findings and constraints: Unsorted PBMC material precluded a definitive naive versus antigen-experienced comparison. Diversity estimates drawn from one million T cells were deemed underestimates.

This TCR came from a woman aged 60-75 years in good health. Sequencing was performed on blood.

CDR3: CSVEQGTSGNEQFF. For the CDR3, the DNA is TGCAGCGTTGAACAGGGGACTAGCGGCAATGAGCAGTTCTTC. The chain has TRBV29-1 and TRBJ2-1; 11 bases line up with TRBD2. The CDR3 has 14 residues. Germline V lookup: CDR1 SQVTM, CDR2 ANQGSEA. The J segment lost 6 bases and the V segment lost 2 bases, leaving 3 bases of the junction unmatched.